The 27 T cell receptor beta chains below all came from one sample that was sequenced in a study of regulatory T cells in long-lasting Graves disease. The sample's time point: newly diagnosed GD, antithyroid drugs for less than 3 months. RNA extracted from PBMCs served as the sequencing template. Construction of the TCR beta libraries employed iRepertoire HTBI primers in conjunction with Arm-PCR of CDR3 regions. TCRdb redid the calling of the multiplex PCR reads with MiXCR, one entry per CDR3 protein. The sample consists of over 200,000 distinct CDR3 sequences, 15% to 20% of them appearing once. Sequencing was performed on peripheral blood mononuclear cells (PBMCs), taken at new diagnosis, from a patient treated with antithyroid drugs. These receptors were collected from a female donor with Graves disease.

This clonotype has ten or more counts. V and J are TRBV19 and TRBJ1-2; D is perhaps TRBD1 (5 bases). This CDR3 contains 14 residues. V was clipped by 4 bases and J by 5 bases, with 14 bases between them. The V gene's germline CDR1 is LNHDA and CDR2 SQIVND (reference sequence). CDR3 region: CASSTRRVGYGYTF. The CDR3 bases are TGTGCCAGTAGTACCCGCAGGGTTGGGTATGGCTACACCTTC. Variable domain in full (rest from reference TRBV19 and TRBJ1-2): DGGITQSPKYLFRKEGQNVTLSCEQNLNHDAMYWYRQDPGQGLRLIYYSQIVNDFQKGDIAEGYSVSREKKESFPLTVTSAQKNPTAFYLCASSTRRVGYGYTFGSGTRLTVV.

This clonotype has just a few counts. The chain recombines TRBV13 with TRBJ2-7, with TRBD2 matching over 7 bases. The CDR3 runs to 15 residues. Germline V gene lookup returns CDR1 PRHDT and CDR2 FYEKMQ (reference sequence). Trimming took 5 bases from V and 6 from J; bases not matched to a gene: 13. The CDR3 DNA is TGTGCCAGCAGCCACACCGGACTAGAGTCGCCCGAGCAGTACTTC. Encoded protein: CASSHTGLESPEQYF.

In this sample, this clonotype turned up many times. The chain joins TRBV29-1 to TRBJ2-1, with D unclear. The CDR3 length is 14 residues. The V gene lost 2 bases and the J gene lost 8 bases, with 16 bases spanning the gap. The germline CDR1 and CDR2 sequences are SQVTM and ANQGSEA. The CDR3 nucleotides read TGCAGCGTTGAAACCCATCTTTACGGCGATGAGCAGTTCTTC. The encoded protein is CSVETHLYGDEQFF.

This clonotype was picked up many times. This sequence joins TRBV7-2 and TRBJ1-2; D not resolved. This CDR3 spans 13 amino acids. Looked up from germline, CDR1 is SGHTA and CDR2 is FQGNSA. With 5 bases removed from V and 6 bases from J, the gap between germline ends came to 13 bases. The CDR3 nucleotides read TGTGCCAGCAGCCCAACCATTGAGAATGGCTACACCTTC. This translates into CASSPTIENGYTF.

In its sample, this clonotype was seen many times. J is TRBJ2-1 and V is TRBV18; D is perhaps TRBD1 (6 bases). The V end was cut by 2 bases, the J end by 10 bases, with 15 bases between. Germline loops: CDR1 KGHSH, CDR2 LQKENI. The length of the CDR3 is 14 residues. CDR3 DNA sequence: TGTGCCAGCTCACCATACAACCGAGACAGGGAGCAGTTCTTC. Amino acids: CASSPYNRDREQFF.

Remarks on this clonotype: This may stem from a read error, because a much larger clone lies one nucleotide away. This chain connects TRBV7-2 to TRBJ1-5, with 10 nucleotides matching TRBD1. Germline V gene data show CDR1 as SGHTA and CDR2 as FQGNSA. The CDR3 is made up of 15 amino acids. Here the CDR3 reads CANSFGTGGNQPQHF. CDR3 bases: TGTGCCAACAGCTTCGGGACAGGGGGCAATCAGCCCCAGCATTTT.

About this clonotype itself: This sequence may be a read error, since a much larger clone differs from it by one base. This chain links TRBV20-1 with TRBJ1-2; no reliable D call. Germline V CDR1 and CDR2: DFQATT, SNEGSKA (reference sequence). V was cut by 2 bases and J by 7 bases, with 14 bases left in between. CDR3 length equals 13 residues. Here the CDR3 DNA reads TGCAGTGCTAGACCTTCGGCAGGAATTGGCTACACCTTC. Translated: CSARPSAGIGYTF.

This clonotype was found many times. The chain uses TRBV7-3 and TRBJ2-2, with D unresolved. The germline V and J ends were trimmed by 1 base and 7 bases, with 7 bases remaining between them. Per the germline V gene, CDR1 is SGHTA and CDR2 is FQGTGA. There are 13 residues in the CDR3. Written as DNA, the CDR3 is TGTGCCAGCAGCTTAATTGGGAACGGGGAGCTGTTTTTT. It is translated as CASSLIGNGELFF.

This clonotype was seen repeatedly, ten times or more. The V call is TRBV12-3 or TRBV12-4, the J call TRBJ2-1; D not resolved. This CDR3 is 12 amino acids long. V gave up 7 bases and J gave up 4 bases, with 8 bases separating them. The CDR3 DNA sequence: TGTGCCAGCACTGCTAGGTACAATGAGCAGTTCTTC. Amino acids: CASTARYNEQFF.

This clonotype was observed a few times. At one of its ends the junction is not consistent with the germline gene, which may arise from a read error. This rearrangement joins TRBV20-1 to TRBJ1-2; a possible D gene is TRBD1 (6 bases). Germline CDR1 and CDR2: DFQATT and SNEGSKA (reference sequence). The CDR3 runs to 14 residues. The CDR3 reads CSARERGTSYDYTF. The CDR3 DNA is TGCAGTGCTAGAGAGAGGGGGACCTCCTATGACTACACCTTC.

The CDR3 loop is CATSREQGARNIQYF. CDR3 DNA sequence: TGTGCCACCAGCAGAGAGCAGGGGGCGCGTAACATTCAGTACTTC. V usage is TRBV15 and J usage is TRBJ2-4; 8 bases are a match to TRBD1. Germline CDR1 is LNHNV and CDR2 is YYDKDF (reference sequence). This CDR3 has 15 amino acids. J gave up 7 bases and V 0 bases, and 5 bases lay outside the gene matches.

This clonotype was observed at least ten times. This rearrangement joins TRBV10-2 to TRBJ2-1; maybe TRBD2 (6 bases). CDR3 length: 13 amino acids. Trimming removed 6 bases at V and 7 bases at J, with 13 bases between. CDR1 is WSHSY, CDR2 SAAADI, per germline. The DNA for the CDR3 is TGCGCCAGCAGCAGCGACGGGAGAAATGAGCAGTTCTTC. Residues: CASSSDGRNEQFF.

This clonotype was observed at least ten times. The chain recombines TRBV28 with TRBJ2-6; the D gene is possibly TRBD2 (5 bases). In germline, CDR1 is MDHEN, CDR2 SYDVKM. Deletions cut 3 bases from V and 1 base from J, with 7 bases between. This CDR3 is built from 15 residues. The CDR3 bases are TGTGCCAGCAGTTTCCCGGGGTCTGGGGCCAACGTCCTGACTTTC. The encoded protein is CASSFPGSGANVLTF.

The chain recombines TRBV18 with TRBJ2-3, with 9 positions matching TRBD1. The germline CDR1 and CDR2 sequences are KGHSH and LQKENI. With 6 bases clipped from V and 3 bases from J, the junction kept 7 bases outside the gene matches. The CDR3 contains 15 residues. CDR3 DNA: TGTGCCAGCTCCCATGGACAGGGGTTAACAGATACGCAGTATTTT. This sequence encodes CASSHGQGLTDTQYF.

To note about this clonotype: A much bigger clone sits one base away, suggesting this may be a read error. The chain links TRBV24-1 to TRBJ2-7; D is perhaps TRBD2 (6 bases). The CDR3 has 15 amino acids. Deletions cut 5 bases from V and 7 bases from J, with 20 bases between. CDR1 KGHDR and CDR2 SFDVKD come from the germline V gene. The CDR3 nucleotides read TGTGCCACCAGTGCGGACGGGAGCTCCTACAATGAGCAGTACTTC. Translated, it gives CATSADGSSYNEQYF.

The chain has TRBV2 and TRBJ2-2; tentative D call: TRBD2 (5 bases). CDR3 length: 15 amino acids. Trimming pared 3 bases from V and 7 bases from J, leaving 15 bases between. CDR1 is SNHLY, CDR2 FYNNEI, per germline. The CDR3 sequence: CASSESRVGGGELFF. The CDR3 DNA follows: TGTGCCAGCAGTGAGAGTAGGGTCGGAGGCGGGGAGCTGTTTTTT.

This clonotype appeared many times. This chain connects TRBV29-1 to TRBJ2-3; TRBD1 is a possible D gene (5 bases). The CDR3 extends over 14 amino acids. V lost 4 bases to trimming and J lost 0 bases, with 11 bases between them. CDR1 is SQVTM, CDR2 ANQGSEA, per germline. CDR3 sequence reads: CSVVKQASTDTQYF. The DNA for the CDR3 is TGCAGCGTTGTCAAACAGGCCAGCACAGATACGCAGTATTTT.

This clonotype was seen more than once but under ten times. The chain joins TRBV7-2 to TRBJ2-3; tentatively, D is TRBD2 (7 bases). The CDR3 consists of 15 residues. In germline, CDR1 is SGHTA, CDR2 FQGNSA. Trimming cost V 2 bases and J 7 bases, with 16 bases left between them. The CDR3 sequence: CASSLRGGGGNTQYF. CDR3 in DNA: TGTGCCAGCAGCTTAAGGGGGGGGGGCGGGAATACGCAGTATTTT.

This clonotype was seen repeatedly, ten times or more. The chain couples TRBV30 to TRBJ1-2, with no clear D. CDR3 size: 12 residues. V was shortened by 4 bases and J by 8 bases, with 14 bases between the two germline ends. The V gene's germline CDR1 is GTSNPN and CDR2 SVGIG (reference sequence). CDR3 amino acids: CAWNPPVGGYTF. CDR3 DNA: TGTGCCTGGAACCCGCCGGTGGGAGGCTACACCTTC.

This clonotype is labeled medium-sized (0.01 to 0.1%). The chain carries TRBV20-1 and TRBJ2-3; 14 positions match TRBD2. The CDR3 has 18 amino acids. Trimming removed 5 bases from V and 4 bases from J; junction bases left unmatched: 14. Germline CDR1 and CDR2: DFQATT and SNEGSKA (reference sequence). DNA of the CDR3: TGCAGTGCTTCGACTAGCGGGAGGGCCCTAGGGCAGGCAGATACGCAGTATTTT. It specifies CSASTSGRALGQADTQYF.

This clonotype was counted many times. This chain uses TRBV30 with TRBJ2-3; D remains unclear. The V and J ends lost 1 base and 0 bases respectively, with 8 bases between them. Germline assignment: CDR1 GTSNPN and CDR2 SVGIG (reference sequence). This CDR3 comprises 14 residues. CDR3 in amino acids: CAWSGIASTDTQYF. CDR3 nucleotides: TGTGCCTGGAGTGGGATCGCCAGCACAGATACGCAGTATTTT.

The DNA for the CDR3 is TGTGCCTTACAGCCTCGATACACTCCAACTAATGAAAAACTGTTTTTT. As protein: CALQPRYTPTNEKLFF. V gene TRBV12-3 or TRBV12-4 combines with J gene TRBJ1-4; no clear D. This CDR3 contains 16 residues. Trimming cost V 11 bases and J 0 bases, with 19 bases left between them.

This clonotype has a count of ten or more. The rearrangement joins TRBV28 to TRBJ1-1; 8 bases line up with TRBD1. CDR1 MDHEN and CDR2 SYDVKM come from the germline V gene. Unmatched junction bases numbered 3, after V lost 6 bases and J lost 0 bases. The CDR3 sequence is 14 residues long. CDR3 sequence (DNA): TGTGCCAGCAGGTGGACAGGGCTGAACACTGAAGCTTTCTTT. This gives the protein CASRWTGLNTEAFF. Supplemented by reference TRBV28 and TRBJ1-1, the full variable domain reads DVKVTQSSRYLVKRTGEKVFLECVQDMDHENMFWYRQDPGLGLRLIYFSYDVKMKEKGDIPEGYSVSREKKERFSLILESASTNQTSMYLCASRWTGLNTEAFFGQGTRLTVV.

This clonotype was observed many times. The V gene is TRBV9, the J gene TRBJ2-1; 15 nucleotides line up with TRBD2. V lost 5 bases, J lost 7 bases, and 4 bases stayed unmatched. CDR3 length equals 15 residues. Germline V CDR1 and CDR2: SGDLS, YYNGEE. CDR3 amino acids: CASRGGTSGRNEQFF. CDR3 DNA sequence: TGTGCCAGCAGGGGGGGGACTAGCGGGAGGAATGAGCAGTTCTTC.

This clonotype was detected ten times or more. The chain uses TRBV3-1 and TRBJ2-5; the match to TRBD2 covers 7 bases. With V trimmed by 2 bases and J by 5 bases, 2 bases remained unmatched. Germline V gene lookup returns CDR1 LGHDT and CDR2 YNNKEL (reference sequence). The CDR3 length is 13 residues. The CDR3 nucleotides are TGTGCCAGCAGCCAACGGCGGGGGGAGACCCAGTACTTC. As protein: CASSQRRGETQYF.

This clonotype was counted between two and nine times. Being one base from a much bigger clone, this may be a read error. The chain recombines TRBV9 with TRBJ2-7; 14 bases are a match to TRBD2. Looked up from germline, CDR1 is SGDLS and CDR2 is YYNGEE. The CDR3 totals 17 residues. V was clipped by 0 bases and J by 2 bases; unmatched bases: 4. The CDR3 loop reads CASSVEGTSGSPYEQYF. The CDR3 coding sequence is TGTGCCAGCAGCGTAGAGGGGACTAGCGGGAGCCCCTACGAGCAGTACTTC.

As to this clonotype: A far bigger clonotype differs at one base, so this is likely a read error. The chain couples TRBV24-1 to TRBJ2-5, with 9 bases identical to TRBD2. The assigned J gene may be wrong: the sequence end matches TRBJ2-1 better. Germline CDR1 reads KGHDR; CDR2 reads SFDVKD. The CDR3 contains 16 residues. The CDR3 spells CATSDSFSGSYNGQFF. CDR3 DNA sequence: TGTGCCACCAGTGATTCCTTTAGCGGGAGCTACAATGGGCAGTTCTTC.